The 29 T cell receptor beta chains reported below all come from one sample, sequenced in a study of blood T cells in healthy people across ages. Using a J-beta primer mix together with a sample-barcoded 5' primer, a second PCR was run for roughly 6 to 12 cycles. TCRdb recomputed calls from the 5' RACE reads with MiXCR, one row per CDR3 protein. The sample has around 2 million distinct CDR3 sequences, 35% to 50% seen once; the top ten hold 20% to 25%. Sequencing input: blood. Source of these receptors: a human donor in good health.

The sample holds a few counts of this clonotype. The J gene is TRBJ2-1, the V gene TRBV2, with 9 bases aligning to TRBD1. CDR1 is SNHLY and CDR2 is FYNNEI in the germline V gene. V lost 6 bases, J lost 12 bases, and 6 bases stayed unmatched. The CDR3 is 12 amino acids. In DNA, the CDR3 is TGTGCCAGCAGGGGGACAGGGAGAATGCAGTTCTTC. Translated: CASRGTGRMQFF. Supplemented by reference TRBV2 and TRBJ2-1, the full variable domain reads EPEVTQTPSHQVTQMGQEVILRCVPISNHLYFYWYRQILGQKVEFLVSFYNNEISEKSEIFDDQFSVERPDGSNFTLKIRSTKLEDSAMYFCASRGTGRMQFFGPGTRLTVL.

This clonotype showed up just a few times. This chain uses TRBV20-1 with TRBJ2-1; D is undetermined. The CDR3 consists of 15 residues. The V end lost 1 base, the J end lost 6 bases, and 16 bases lay between the germline ends. Germline CDR1 and CDR2: DFQATT and SNEGSKA (reference sequence). The CDR3 here is CSARAYQDRLNEQFF. CDR3 bases: TGCAGTGCTAGAGCCTATCAGGACCGCCTCAATGAGCAGTTCTTC.

The chain combines TRBV20-1 with TRBJ2-7, with 8 positions matching TRBD1. J was trimmed by 6 bases and V by 3 bases; bases with no gene match: 7. The CDR3 consists of 13 residues. Germline CDR1 and CDR2: DFQATT and SNEGSKA (reference sequence). CDR3 in amino acids: CSARDRVDCEQYF. The CDR3, as DNA: TGCAGTGCTAGGGACAGGGTGGACTGCGAGCAGTACTTC.

The V gene is TRBV3-1, the J gene TRBJ2-1; D not certain. The CDR3 sequence is 13 residues long. Trimming removed 9 bases from V and 9 bases from J, with 18 bases in between. The germline gives CDR1 LGHDT, CDR2 YNNKEL (reference sequence). The CDR3 here is CASSRSKNAEQFF. CDR3 bases: TGTGCCAGTAGCAGGTCTAAAAACGCTGAGCAGTTCTTC.

The rearrangement uses TRBV28 and TRBJ1-2; the match to TRBD1 covers 8 bases. This CDR3 spans 16 amino acids. Germline trimming cut 3 bases from V and 8 bases from J; bases unmatched to any gene: 14. Germline CDR1 reads MDHEN; CDR2 reads SYDVKM. This CDR3 is CASSFGRDRPSWGYTF. The DNA of the CDR3 is TGTGCCAGCAGTTTCGGGCGGGACAGGCCCTCGTGGGGCTACACCTTC.

A word on this clonotype: The CDR3 does not end in the conserved phenylalanine or tryptophan, so this is likely a read error. This chain joins TRBV4-3 and TRBJ2-3; TRBD2 is a possible D gene (6 bases). The length of the CDR3 is 16 residues. The V end lost 0 bases, the J end lost 5 bases, and 15 bases lay between the germline ends. Germline V lookup: CDR1 LGHNA, CDR2 YSLEER. CDR3 amino acids: CASSQDLGGQEDTQYC. The CDR3 DNA sequence: TGCGCCAGCAGCCAAGATCTCGGGGGTCAGGAAGATACGCAGTATTGT.

The rearrangement joins TRBV3-1 to TRBJ2-3, with TRBD1 identical over 8 bases. The V gene end was trimmed by 4 bases and the J gene end by 2 bases; junction bases not matched to a gene: 14. The CDR3 spans 18 residues. Germline CDR1 LGHDT, CDR2 YNNKEL (reference sequence). CDR3 DNA sequence: TGTGCCAGCAGCCCCCATCGCGGACAGGGAAGTTTCACAGATACGCAGTATTTT. The encoded protein is CASSPHRGQGSFTDTQYF.

The J gene is TRBJ2-3, the V gene TRBV4-2; a weak D match, TRBD1 (8 bases). Germline V gene lookup returns CDR1 LGHNA and CDR2 YNFKEQ. The CDR3 sequence is 17 residues long. V shed 3 bases and J shed 5 bases, with 21 bases lying between them. CDR3 sequence (DNA): TGTGCCAGCAGCCACCTTACTCGACAGGGGAGGGGAGATACGCAGTATTTT. Translating gives CASSHLTRQGRGDTQYF.

The rearrangement links TRBV28 to TRBJ1-1; D may be TRBD1 (5 bases). V shed 4 bases and J shed 2 bases, with 14 bases lying between them. Per germline, CDR1 MDHEN and CDR2 SYDVKM. The CDR3 length is 15 residues. DNA for the CDR3: TGTGCCAGCAGTTACCTGACAGAGCTCAACACTGAAGCTTTCTTT. It translates to CASSYLTELNTEAFF.

The V gene is TRBV9, the J gene TRBJ1-5, with D unresolved. This CDR3 spans 15 amino acids. CDR1 is SGDLS and CDR2 is YYNGEE in the germline V gene. Trimming shortened V by 0 bases and J by 3 bases, and 10 bases separated the two germline ends. CDR3 amino acids: CASSVGGVPNQPQHF. CDR3 in DNA: TGTGCCAGCAGCGTAGGTGGGGTGCCCAATCAGCCCCAGCATTTT.

The chain has TRBV10-3 and TRBJ1-2, with a weak D call TRBD1 (5 bases). The CDR3 contains 17 residues. Germline assignment: CDR1 ENHRY and CDR2 SYGVKD. Trimming stripped 3 bases from V and 0 bases from J, with 17 bases between. This CDR3 is CAISEIRGREANYGYTF. The CDR3 DNA sequence: TGTGCCATCAGTGAAATAAGGGGCAGGGAAGCTAACTATGGCTACACCTTC.

This clonotype was counted a few times. The J gene is TRBJ2-7, the V gene TRBV5-1, with D maybe TRBD1 (6 bases). The CDR3 is 14 amino acids. Between the trimmed V and J ends, which lost 5 bases and 7 bases, there was a span of 19 bases. Looked up from germline, CDR1 is SGHRS and CDR2 is YFSETQ. The CDR3 bases are TGCGCCAGCAGTTGGGACATCCTTACGGGGGAGCAGTACTTC. This encodes CASSWDILTGEQYF.

This clonotype came up a few times. The genes are TRBV4-1 and TRBJ2-3; no clear D gene. Trimming removed 0 bases at V and 8 bases at J, with 6 bases between. Per germline, CDR1 MGHRA and CDR2 YSYEKL. CDR3 length: 12 residues. The CDR3 sequence: CASSQETATQYF. As DNA, the CDR3 is TGCGCCAGCAGCCAAGAGACCGCTACGCAGTATTTT.

The rearrangement uses TRBV7-8 and TRBJ2-3; D remains ambiguous. The CDR3 length is 14 residues. CDR1 is SGHVS, CDR2 FQNEAQ, per germline. V lost 7 bases and J 2 bases, leaving 13 bases between the germline ends. The CDR3 DNA follows: TGTGCCAGCATCCCCGGTGGGTCCACAGATACGCAGTATTTT. It codes for CASIPGGSTDTQYF.

The chain recombines TRBV11-2 with TRBJ2-2; the D is unclear. Trimming stripped 3 bases from V and 8 bases from J, with 7 bases between. The germline gives CDR1 SGHAT, CDR2 FQNNGV. This CDR3 spans 12 amino acids. This chain's CDR3 is CASSFIRGELFF. Here the CDR3 DNA reads TGTGCCAGCAGCTTTATTAGAGGGGAGCTGTTTTTT.

This chain uses TRBV7-9 with TRBJ2-7; TRBD2 is a possible D gene (5 bases). Near its end, the DNA agrees better with TRBJ2-5, so the J call may be wrong. The germline V gene encodes CDR1 SEHNR and CDR2 FQNEAQ (reference sequence). The CDR3 spans 14 residues. Here the CDR3 DNA reads TGTGCCAGCAGCCCGGCGGGCAGCCGAGAGACCCAGTACTTC. This translates into CASSPAGSRETQYF.

For this clonotype: This may come from a read error, since a much larger clone is one base off. The CDR3 region is CSVGEASLAKNIQYF. The DNA of the CDR3 is TGCAGCGTTGGGGAAGCATCACTAGCCAAAAACATTCAGTACTTC. The rearrangement links TRBV29-1 to TRBJ2-4; D uncertain. The CDR3 is 15 amino acids. V lost 4 bases, J lost 0 bases, and 13 bases lay in between. CDR1 and CDR2 from the germline V gene are SQVTM and ANQGSEA.

The genes are TRBV19 and TRBJ1-2, with a weak D call TRBD1 (5 bases). V was clipped by 3 bases and J by 7 bases, with 18 bases between them. There are 15 residues in the CDR3. Per germline, CDR1 LNHDA and CDR2 SQIVND (reference sequence). CDR3 bases: TGTGCCAGTAGTATTCAGTTAGGGGCGTCTCGTGGCTACACCTTC. Its protein product is CASSIQLGASRGYTF.

A few counts support this clonotype. V is TRBV12-5 and J is TRBJ1-1; D is uncertain. CDR1 and CDR2 (germline): LGHNT, FRNRAP. Trimming stripped 6 bases from V and 3 bases from J, with 5 bases between. This CDR3 has 11 residues. Here the CDR3 DNA reads TGTGCTAGTGGCTGGGACACTGAAGCTTTCTTT. It encodes CASGWDTEAFF.

V and J are TRBV6-6 and TRBJ1-3, with D perhaps TRBD1 (6 bases). CDR3 length equals 14 residues. V was clipped by 5 bases and J by 7 bases, with 15 bases between them. Germline-derived CDR1 and CDR2 are MNHNY and SVGAGI (reference sequence). The CDR3, as DNA: TGTGCCAGCAGTCAGGACAGCCTTGAGAACACCATATATTTT. Residues: CASSQDSLENTIYF.

V gene TRBV28 combines with J gene TRBJ2-3; D is undetermined. Germline V gene data show CDR1 as MDHEN and CDR2 as SYDVKM. V was cut by 5 bases and J by 2 bases, with 14 bases left in between. This CDR3 has 15 residues. Here the CDR3 DNA reads TGTGCCAGCAGTCCGCACACCGAGGTCACAGATACGCAGTATTTT. Translated: CASSPHTEVTDTQYF.

The chain couples TRBV20-1 to TRBJ2-1, with D possibly TRBD2 on 6 matching bases. The CDR3 runs to 16 residues. CDR1 is DFQATT and CDR2 is SNEGSKA in the germline V gene (reference sequence). With 3 bases removed from V and 6 bases from J, the gap between germline ends came to 21 bases. The CDR3 coding sequence is TGCAGTGCTAGTTTGCCGCAGGCGGGGTCTGGCAATGAGCAGTTCTTC. Translated, it gives CSASLPQAGSGNEQFF.

V and J are TRBV6-6 and TRBJ2-1, with no clear D. The CDR3 totals 12 residues. From germline, CDR1 is MNHNY and CDR2 SVGAGI (reference sequence). The V end lost 0 bases, the J end lost 8 bases, and 5 bases lay between the germline ends. This chain's CDR3 is CASSYSRHEQFF. CDR3 coding DNA: TGTGCCAGCAGTTACTCCAGGCATGAGCAGTTCTTC.

This clonotype was counted only a few times. The chain recombines TRBV28 with TRBJ2-7, with a weak D call TRBD2 (6 bases). Trimming shortened V by 6 bases and J by 5 bases, and 14 bases separated the two germline ends. This CDR3 contains 13 residues. Germline-derived CDR1 and CDR2 are MDHEN and SYDVKM. The CDR3 nucleotides are TGTGCCAGCAGACGCGGGACTGTTAACGAGCAGTACTTC. It encodes CASRRGTVNEQYF.

V gene TRBV4-1 combines with J gene TRBJ2-7; 9 positions match TRBD1. J gave up 6 bases and V 1 base, and 10 bases lay outside the gene matches. CDR3 length: 16 residues. Germline V gives CDR1 MGHRA, CDR2 YSYEKL. For the CDR3, the DNA is TGCGCCAGCAGCCAAGGTCCGGGACAGGGTCGATTCGAGCAGTACTTC. Translated: CASSQGPGQGRFEQYF.

This chain uses TRBV5-6 with TRBJ1-2; the D is unclear. The V gene's germline CDR1 is SGHDT and CDR2 YYEEEE. V lost 2 bases to trimming and J lost 5 bases, with 19 bases between them. The CDR3 extends over 16 amino acids. CDR3 bases: TGTGCCAGCAGCTTCTGGAGTCTTTCAGTCGGGTATGGCTACACCTTC. It is translated as CASSFWSLSVGYGYTF.

CDR3: CASSPWTGRDPRSEAFF. The CDR3, as DNA: TGTGCCAGCAGCCCATGGACAGGGCGTGACCCGCGAAGTGAAGCTTTCTTT. The gene calls are TRBV7-9 and TRBJ1-1, with 8 bases fitting TRBD1. CDR3 length: 17 amino acids. Germline CDR1 SEHNR, CDR2 FQNEAQ (reference sequence). V lost 5 bases to trimming and J lost 7 bases; unmatched junction nucleotides: 18.

Note on this clonotype: At one of its ends the junction is not consistent with the germline gene, which may arise from a read error. The chain couples TRBV14 to TRBJ2-1; TRBD2 agrees at 10 bases. The germline gives CDR1 SGHDN, CDR2 FVKESK. The CDR3 length is 16 residues. The CDR3 is CASSQIAGGPYNERFF. CDR3 nucleotide sequence: TGTGCCAGCAGCCAGATAGCGGGGGGACCCTACAATGAGCGGTTCTTC.

J is TRBJ1-2 and V is TRBV20-1; D unresolved. Germline V lookup: CDR1 DFQATT, CDR2 SNEGSKA (reference sequence). With 5 bases removed from V and 6 bases from J, the gap between germline ends came to 10 bases. This CDR3 spans 11 amino acids. CDR3 residues: CSAQRTDGYTF. DNA for the CDR3: TGCAGTGCTCAAAGGACGGATGGCTACACCTTC.